These 18 T cell receptor beta chains share one sample of origin, sequenced in a study of cytomegalovirus exposure and HLA in healthy donors. 60 Vbeta and 13 Jbeta primers were used in PCR. Repertoires were generated with immunoSEQ multiplex PCR, while TCRdb's copy carries only in-frame clones and drops some. The sample includes about 210,000 clones, roughly 87% of them seen just once. Sequencing used PBMCs. The receptor set was obtained from a boy between 2 and 10 years old in good health and CMV-seronegative.

This clone was observed a handful of times. V gene TRBV19 combines with J gene TRBJ1-5; the match to TRBD1 covers 8 bases. Losses at the gene ends were 1 base for V and 6 bases for J; bases not matched to a gene: 5. The CDR3 loop spans 15 amino acids. Germline-derived CDR1 and CDR2 are LNHDA and SQIVND (reference sequence). CDR3 sequence (DNA): TGTGCCAGTAGTATAGTCGGGACAGGCAGTCAGCCCCAGCATTTT. Residues: CASSIVGTGSQPQHF. The whole variable domain, filled in from reference TRBV19 and TRBJ1-5, reads DGGITQSPKYLFRKEGQNVTLSCEQNLNHDAMYWYRQDPGQGLRLIYYSQIVNDFQKGDIAEGYSVSREKKESFPLTVTSAQKNPTAFYLCASSIVGTGSQPQHFGDGTRLSIL.

The rearrangement joins TRBV9 to TRBJ2-3, with 14 bases that match TRBD2. Germline CDR1 and CDR2: SGDLS and YYNGEE. Unmatched junction bases numbered 5, after V lost 3 bases and J lost 2 bases. The CDR3 sequence is 17 residues long. The CDR3 DNA sequence: TGTGCCAGCAGCGCTGGGACTAGCGGGGGATACACAGATACGCAGTATTTT. Translating it yields CASSAGTSGGYTDTQYF.

The V and J genes are TRBV6-1 and TRBJ2-2; D unresolved. The CDR3 contains 14 residues. Germline V lookup: CDR1 MNHNS, CDR2 SASEGT. V was pared by 2 bases and J by 6 bases, with 10 bases between. In DNA form, the CDR3 reads TGTGCCAGCAGTGAACAGGTAGTGGCCGGGGAGCTGTTTTTT. Its protein is CASSEQVVAGELFF.

The chain has TRBV6-1 and TRBJ2-1; 9 bases align to TRBD2. Germline trimming cut 5 bases from V and 10 bases from J; bases unmatched to any gene: 12. The CDR3 runs to 15 residues. Germline loops: CDR1 MNHNS, CDR2 SASEGT. The chain's CDR3 is CASSRAGGHLGEQFF. CDR3 nucleotide sequence: TGTGCCAGCAGTCGGGCGGGAGGGCATCTGGGGGAGCAGTTCTTC.

The chain recombines TRBV5-1 with TRBJ1-2, with 9 bases identical to TRBD1. Germline-derived CDR1 and CDR2 are SGHRS and YFSETQ. The junction had 26 bases not matched to a gene; V was cut back by 6 bases and J by 5 bases. This CDR3 has 20 amino acids. The DNA of the CDR3 is TGCGCCAGCATCCACGCGAGGTACCGGGACAGGGAAAAACGTCGGTATGGCTACACCTTC. It yields the protein CASIHARYRDREKRRYGYTF.

The chain employs TRBV9 and TRBJ2-1; 7 nucleotides agree with TRBD2. Germline V gene lookup returns CDR1 SGDLS and CDR2 YYNGEE. The ends lost 4 bases at V and 8 bases at J; junction bases unmatched: 6. The CDR3 loop spans 13 amino acids. The CDR3 DNA follows: TGTGCCAGCAGCCGGGAGGCTAAATATGAGCAGTTCTTC. Encoded protein: CASSREAKYEQFF.

This chain joins TRBV28 and TRBJ1-2; D gene unclear. Trimming took off 5 bases at V and 8 bases at J, with 6 bases between the two ends. Germline V gene data show CDR1 as MDHEN and CDR2 as SYDVKM. This CDR3 region has 10 residues. The CDR3 loop reads CASSNEGYTF. DNA of the CDR3: TGTGCCAGCAGTAATGAGGGCTACACCTTC.

The CDR3 DNA follows: TGTGCCAGCAGTGGATCGAGAAACACTGAAGCTTTCTTT. Translation gives CASSGSRNTEAFF. The chain carries TRBV6-1 and TRBJ1-1; D gene uncertain. Germline lookup yields CDR1 MNHNS and CDR2 SASEGT. Deletions cut 4 bases from V and 2 bases from J, with 8 bases between. CDR3 length equals 13 residues.

The chain has TRBV7-9 and TRBJ2-7; 8 bases agree with TRBD1. The length of the CDR3 is 15 residues. The germline V gene has CDR1 SEHNR and CDR2 FQNEAQ (reference sequence). Trimming removed 4 bases from V and 0 bases from J; junction bases left unmatched: 5. The DNA for the CDR3 is TGTGCCAGCAGCTCCCGGACAGGGCGCTCCTACGAGCAGTACTTC. It is translated as CASSSRTGRSYEQYF.

The V call is TRBV5-1, the J call TRBJ2-3, with 9 bases fitting TRBD1. The CDR3 extends over 15 amino acids. V lost 8 bases to trimming and J lost 2 bases; unmatched junction nucleotides: 9. Germline CDR1 reads SGHRS; CDR2 reads YFSETQ. CDR3 in amino acids: CASTPGQGYTDTQYF. The CDR3 DNA reads TGCGCCAGTACTCCGGGACAGGGTTACACAGATACGCAGTATTTT.

The rearrangement joins TRBV5-1 to TRBJ2-3; D gene uncertain. Germline V gene lookup returns CDR1 SGHRS and CDR2 YFSETQ. The CDR3 contains 13 residues. The V and J ends lost 2 bases and 5 bases respectively, with 9 bases between them. CDR3 in amino acids: CASSLEKRDTQYF. In DNA, the CDR3 is TGCGCCAGCAGCTTAGAAAAGCGAGATACGCAGTATTTT. The entire variable domain, with the rest obtained from reference TRBV5-1 and TRBJ2-3, is as follows: KAGVTQTPRYLIKTRGQQVTLSCSPISGHRSVSWYQQTPGQGLQFLFEYFSETQRNKGNFPGRFSGRQFSNSRSEMNVSTLELGDSALYLCASSLEKRDTQYFGPGTRLTVL.

This clone showed up just once. V is TRBV30 and J is TRBJ2-3; D gene unclear. The CDR3 contains 12 residues. Germline V CDR1 and CDR2: GTSNPN, SVGIG (reference sequence). V lost 3 bases to trimming and J lost 0 bases, with 4 bases between them. The chain's CDR3 is CAWSQSTDTQYF. As DNA, the CDR3 is TGTGCCTGGAGCCAGAGCACAGATACGCAGTATTTT.

V and J are TRBV7-9 and TRBJ2-3, with 8 nucleotides matching TRBD2. The V segment lost 4 bases and the J segment 5 bases; nucleotides outside the gene matches: 5. The CDR3 runs to 14 residues. Germline loops: CDR1 SEHNR, CDR2 FQNEAQ (reference sequence). CDR3 coding DNA: TGTGCCAGCAGCTCCGCGGGGGGAGTAGATACGCAGTATTTT. Translating it yields CASSSAGGVDTQYF. Full variable domain (remainder filled in from reference TRBV7-9 and TRBJ2-3): DTGVSQNPRHKITKRGQNVTFRCDPISEHNRLYWYRQTLGQGPEFLTYFQNEAQLEKSRLLSDRFSAERPKGSFSTLEIQRTEQGDSAMYLCASSSAGGVDTQYFGPGTRLTVL.

This CDR3 is CASRTLAGGYEQYF. The CDR3, as DNA: TGTGCCAGCAGAACACTAGCGGGGGGATACGAGCAGTACTTC. J is TRBJ2-5 and V is TRBV6-5; 12 nucleotides agree with TRBD2. The better agreement between TRBJ2-7 and the DNA end casts doubt on the J call. Germline CDR1 is MNHEY and CDR2 is SVGAGI. This CDR3 spans 14 amino acids.

CDR3 sequence: CASSLGGASYEQYF. The CDR3 region has the DNA TGTGCCAGCAGCCTAGGGGGAGCGAGCTACGAGCAGTACTTC. This chain uses TRBV28 with TRBJ2-7, with D possibly TRBD1 on 6 matching bases. V was shortened by 6 bases and J by 3 bases, with 15 bases between the two germline ends. This CDR3 spans 14 amino acids. Germline V gene data show CDR1 as MDHEN and CDR2 as SYDVKM.

The chain links TRBV28 to TRBJ1-5; D unclear. This CDR3 has 12 amino acids. Germline V gives CDR1 MDHEN, CDR2 SYDVKM. With 5 bases removed from V and 6 bases from J, the gap between germline ends came to 8 bases. The CDR3 protein is CASSPPIQPQHF. The CDR3 DNA follows: TGTGCCAGCAGTCCCCCAATTCAGCCCCAGCATTTT.

V usage is TRBV6-6 and J usage is TRBJ2-6; D is perhaps TRBD1 (6 bases). This CDR3 spans 15 amino acids. The V and J ends lost 6 bases and 1 base respectively, with 10 bases between them. In germline, CDR1 is MNHNY, CDR2 SVGAGI (reference sequence). The CDR3 DNA reads as TGTGCCAGCAGACACACAGGGTCTGGGGCCAACGTCCTGACTTTC. Protein sequence: CASRHTGSGANVLTF.

V gene TRBV11-1 combines with J gene TRBJ2-2; no definite D call. Per germline, CDR1 SGHAT and CDR2 FQDESV (reference sequence). V lost 5 bases to trimming and J lost 0 bases, with 16 bases between them. The CDR3 sequence is 17 residues long. In DNA form, the CDR3 reads TGTGCCAGCAGCCCAGGATCGTGGCAGTCGAACACCGGGGAGCTGTTTTTT. It specifies CASSPGSWQSNTGELFF.